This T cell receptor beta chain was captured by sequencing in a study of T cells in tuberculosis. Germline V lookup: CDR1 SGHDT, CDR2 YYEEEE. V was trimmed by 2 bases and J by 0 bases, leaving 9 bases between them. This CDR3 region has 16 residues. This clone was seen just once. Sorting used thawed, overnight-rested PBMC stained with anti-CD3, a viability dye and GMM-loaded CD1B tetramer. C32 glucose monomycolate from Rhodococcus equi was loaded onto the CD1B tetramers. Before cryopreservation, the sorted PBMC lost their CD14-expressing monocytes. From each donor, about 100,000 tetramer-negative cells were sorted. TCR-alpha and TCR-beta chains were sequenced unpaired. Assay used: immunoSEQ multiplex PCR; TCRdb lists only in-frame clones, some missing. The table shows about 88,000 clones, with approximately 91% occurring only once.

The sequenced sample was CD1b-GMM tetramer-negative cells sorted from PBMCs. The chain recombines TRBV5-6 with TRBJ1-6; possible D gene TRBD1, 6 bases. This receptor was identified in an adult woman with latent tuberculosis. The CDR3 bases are TGTGCCAGCAGCTTTACAGGGAGCTCCTATAATTCACCCCTCCACTTT. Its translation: CASSFTGSSYNSPLHF.